This T cell receptor (beta chain) was sequenced during a study of monozygotic twins with inflammatory bowel disease. The length of the CDR3 is 13 residues. CDR1 and CDR2 from the germline V gene are DFQATT and SNEGSKA (reference sequence). Notes on the study in general: Patients with IBD had less TCRbeta diversity (inverse Simpson) than their healthy co-twins.

TCRdb reprocessed the 5' RACE reads; each CDR3 protein has one entry and no DNA is given. The repertoire table contains 330,000 or so distinct CDR3 sequences. Notes on this clonotype: The antigen remains unidentified.

The sequencing sample was made of blood. The sequence derives from a human donor with ulcerative colitis or Crohn's disease, or a healthy co-twin of an affected twin (not recorded which). This chain joins TRBV20-1 and TRBJ1-2; the TRBD1 assignment by TCRdb is unverifiable without DNA. CDR3: CSAMTGGGDGYTF.